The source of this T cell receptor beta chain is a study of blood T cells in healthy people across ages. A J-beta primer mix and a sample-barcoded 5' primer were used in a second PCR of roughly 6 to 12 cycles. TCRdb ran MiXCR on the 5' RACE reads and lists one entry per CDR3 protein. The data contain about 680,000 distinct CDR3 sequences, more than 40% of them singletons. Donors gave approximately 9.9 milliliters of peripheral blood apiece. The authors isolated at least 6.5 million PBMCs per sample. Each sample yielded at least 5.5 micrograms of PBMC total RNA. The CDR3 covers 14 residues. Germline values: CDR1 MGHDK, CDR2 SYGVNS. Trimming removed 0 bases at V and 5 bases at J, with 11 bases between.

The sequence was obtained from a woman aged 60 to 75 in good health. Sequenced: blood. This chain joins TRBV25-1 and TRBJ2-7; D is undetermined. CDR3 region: CASSEYQHSNEQYF. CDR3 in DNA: TGTGCCAGCAGTGAATATCAGCATTCCAACGAGCAGTACTTC.